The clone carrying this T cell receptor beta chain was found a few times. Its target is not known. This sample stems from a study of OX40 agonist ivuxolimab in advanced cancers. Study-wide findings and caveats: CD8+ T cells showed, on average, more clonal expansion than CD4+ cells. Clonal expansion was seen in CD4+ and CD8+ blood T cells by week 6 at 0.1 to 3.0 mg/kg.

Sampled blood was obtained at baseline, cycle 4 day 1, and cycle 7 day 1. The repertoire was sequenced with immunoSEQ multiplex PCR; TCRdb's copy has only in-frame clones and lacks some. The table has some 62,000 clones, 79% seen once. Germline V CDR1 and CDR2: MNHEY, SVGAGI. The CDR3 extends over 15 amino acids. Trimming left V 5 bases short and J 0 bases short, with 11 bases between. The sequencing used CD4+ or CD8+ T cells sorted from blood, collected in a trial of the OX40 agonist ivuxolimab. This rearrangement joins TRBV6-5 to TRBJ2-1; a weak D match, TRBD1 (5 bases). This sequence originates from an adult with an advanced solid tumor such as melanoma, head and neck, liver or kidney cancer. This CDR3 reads CASSLAQGSYNEQFF. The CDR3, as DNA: TGTGCCAGCAGTCTGGCCCAGGGCTCCTACAATGAGCAGTTCTTC.